This T cell receptor beta chain was sequenced in a study of blood T cell repertoires in COVID-19. The ends were cut back, 4 bases at V and 1 base at J, with 17 bases in the middle. Germline V gene sequence: CDR1 SGHDT, CDR2 YYEEEE. The CDR3 has 16 amino acids. Enrolled through a virtual design, the participants were between roughly 18 and 100 years of age and came from about two dozen US areas. Before being deemed recovered, Cohort 3 donors had two negative PCRs, clearance, or symptom resolution. TCRdb keeps only in-frame clones here, not all; method: immunoSEQ multiplex PCR. The repertoire includes around 58,000 clones, about 88% of them detected once, and around 10% sits in the top ten.

This clonotype was obtained from a woman aged 40 to 50 who had recovered from COVID-19. The rearrangement links TRBV5-6 to TRBJ1-1; a possible D gene is TRBD1 (6 bases). The sample consisted of PBMCs or T cells enriched from blood (not recorded which). CDR3 region: CASSQRGTTRNTEAFF. The CDR3 DNA is TGTGCCAGCAGCCAACGTGGGACAACAAGGAACACTGAAGCTTTCTTT.